The 21 T cell receptor beta chains presented below share a single source sample, sequenced in a study of blood T cell repertoires in COVID-19. The repertoire was sequenced with immunoSEQ multiplex PCR; TCRdb's copy has only in-frame clones and lacks some. The sample holds around 94,000 clones; about four fifths are singletons and the top ten take around 19%. The sample consisted of peripheral blood. All receptors derive from a human donor in a cohort sampled during active COVID-19.

The chain is built from TRBV6-2 or TRBV6-3 and TRBJ2-4, with TRBD2 as a possible D gene (5 bases). Germline CDR1 reads MNHEY; CDR2 reads SVGEGT. This CDR3 is 16 amino acids long. Trimming stripped 4 bases from V and 0 bases from J, with 13 bases between. The CDR3 nucleotides read TGTGCCAGCAGTTTTCGGCGGACTTTAGCCAAAAACATTCAGTACTTC. It specifies CASSFRRTLAKNIQYF.

This rearrangement joins TRBV5-4 to TRBJ1-1; possible D gene TRBD1, 5 bases. This CDR3 contains 16 residues. V lost 0 bases to trimming and J lost 2 bases, with 14 bases between them. Germline-derived CDR1 and CDR2 are SGHNT and YYREEE (reference sequence). The CDR3 spells CASSLEGRARNTEAFF. DNA of the CDR3: TGTGCCAGCAGCTTGGAGGGCAGGGCCCGAAACACTGAAGCTTTCTTT.

The rearrangement links TRBV2 to TRBJ2-7, with D perhaps matching TRBD2 (5 bases). Trimming took 8 bases from V and 4 from J, leaving 6 bases between them. This CDR3 is 10 amino acids long. CDR1 and CDR2 (germline): SNHLY, FYNNEI. DNA for the CDR3: TGTGCCAGCGGGGAGTACGAGCAGTACTTC. Protein product: CASGEYEQYF.

V and J are TRBV7-8 and TRBJ2-7; 10 nucleotides agree with TRBD1. Germline values: CDR1 SGHVS, CDR2 FQNEAQ. Trimming took 5 bases from V and 1 from J; bases not matched to a gene: 11. The CDR3 loop spans 17 amino acids. CDR3 amino acids: CASSPRWTGGLSYEQYF. CDR3 bases: TGTGCCAGCAGCCCCCGGTGGACAGGGGGTTTGTCCTACGAGCAGTACTTC. Looking up the rest from reference TRBV7-8 and TRBJ2-7 gives the full variable domain: GAGVSQSPRYKVAKRGQDVALRCDPISGHVSLFWYQQALGQGPEFLTYFQNEAQLDKSGLPSDRFFAERPEGSVSTLKIQRTQQEDSAVYLCASSPRWTGGLSYEQYFGPGTRLTVT.

The CDR3 reads CASSRRYNEQFF. DNA for the CDR3: TGTGCCAGCAGCAGAAGATACAATGAGCAGTTCTTC. This chain links TRBV6-5 with TRBJ2-1; D gene unclear. V was clipped by 6 bases and J by 4 bases, with 7 bases between them. The CDR3 is made up of 12 amino acids. In germline, CDR1 is MNHEY, CDR2 SVGAGI.

The gene calls are TRBV5-1 and TRBJ1-2; the match to TRBD1 covers 12 bases. This CDR3 comprises 14 residues. With V trimmed by 3 bases and J by 7 bases, 4 bases remained unmatched. The germline V gene encodes CDR1 SGHRS and CDR2 YFSETQ. The CDR3: CASSSGQGAVGYTF. CDR3 nucleotides: TGCGCCAGCAGCTCGGGACAGGGGGCTGTTGGCTACACCTTC.

The V and J genes are TRBV11-2 and TRBJ1-4; D gene uncertain. V gave up 1 base and J gave up 0 bases, with 6 bases separating them. The V gene's germline CDR1 is SGHAT and CDR2 FQNNGV. The CDR3 runs 15 residues. In DNA form, the CDR3 reads TGTGCCAGCAGCTTAGGGGCAGCAACTAATGAAAAACTGTTTTTT. Amino acid sequence: CASSLGAATNEKLFF. The full variable domain, with the rest looked up from reference TRBV11-2 and TRBJ1-4, is EAGVAQSPRYKIIEKRQSVAFWCNPISGHATLYWYQQILGQGPKLLIQFQNNGVVDDSQLPKDRFSAERLKGVDSTLKIQPAKLEDSAVYLCASSLGAATNEKLFFGSGTQLSVL.

This clone was seen only a few times. The chain links TRBV7-9 to TRBJ2-7; 8 nucleotides agree with TRBD1. From germline, CDR1 is SEHNR and CDR2 FQNEAQ (reference sequence). The CDR3 has 14 amino acids. J was trimmed by 3 bases and V by 5 bases; bases with no gene match: 6. CDR3 DNA sequence: TGTGCCAGCAGCCGATGGGGACAGGACTACGAGCAGTACTTC. This encodes CASSRWGQDYEQYF.

This clone was detected only once. The V and J genes are TRBV5-1 and TRBJ2-7; D is uncertain. The V end was cut by 0 bases, the J end by 3 bases, with 19 bases between. Germline loops: CDR1 SGHRS, CDR2 YFSETQ. The CDR3 has 17 amino acids. CDR3 region: CASSLVFGLTSVYEQYF. The CDR3 DNA reads as TGCGCCAGCAGCTTGGTTTTTGGGCTAACCTCAGTCTACGAGCAGTACTTC.

The rearrangement links TRBV25-1 to TRBJ1-2; D gene uncertain. Per the germline V gene, CDR1 is MGHDK and CDR2 is SYGVNS. With 2 bases removed from V and 6 bases from J, the gap between germline ends came to 7 bases. The CDR3 is 12 amino acids. CDR3 amino acids: CASSEVGDGYTF. CDR3 bases: TGTGCCAGCAGTGAAGTCGGGGATGGCTACACCTTC.

The gene calls are TRBV7-2 and TRBJ1-5; D is unclear. This CDR3 region has 11 residues. Trimming took 5 bases from V and 7 from J, leaving 6 bases between them. Germline CDR1 SGHTA, CDR2 FQGNSA. CDR3 bases: TGTGCCAGCAGCGCGGCACAGCCCCAGCATTTT. Amino acid sequence: CASSAAQPQHF.

This clone came up a few times. The rearrangement links TRBV3-1 (or the pseudogene TRBV3-2) to TRBJ2-7, with a possible D match to TRBD1 (6 bases). Germline-derived CDR1 and CDR2 are LGHDT and YNNKEL (reference sequence). The CDR3 contains 12 residues. V lost 4 bases and J lost 8, with 12 bases in between. The CDR3 sequence is CASSPSGDQQYF. DNA of the CDR3: TGTGCCAGCAGCCCCTCAGGGGACCAGCAGTACTTC.

This clone was counted a few times. The chain joins TRBV6-5 to TRBJ1-4; 7 bases are shared with TRBD1. V trimming: 8 bases; J trimming: 4 bases; junction bases outside the gene matches: 4. Germline-derived CDR1 and CDR2 are MNHEY and SVGAGI. The CDR3 has 13 residues. The CDR3 bases are TGTGCCAGCCTGGGACAGAATAATGAAAAACTGTTTTTT. It translates to CASLGQNNEKLFF.

The V gene is TRBV4-1, the J gene TRBJ1-5, with D uncertain. This CDR3 comprises 15 residues. Germline CDR1 is MGHRA and CDR2 is YSYEKL. Deletions cut 0 bases from V and 1 base from J, with 7 bases between. In nucleotides, the CDR3 is TGCGCCAGCAGCCAAGATCGCGGGAGCAATCAGCCCCAGCATTTT. Translating gives CASSQDRGSNQPQHF.

This clone was recorded a few times. The chain recombines TRBV5-1 with TRBJ2-3; TRBD1 matches 9 bases. Trimming at V came to 5 bases and at J to 0 bases, leaving 7 bases not matched to a gene. Germline CDR1 reads SGHRS; CDR2 reads YFSETQ. The CDR3 is 16 residues long. The CDR3 bases are TGCGCCAGCAGGGGACAGGGAACGTATAGCACAGATACGCAGTATTTT. Translating gives CASRGQGTYSTDTQYF.

This sequence joins TRBV27 and TRBJ2-7; TRBD1 matches 10 bases. The CDR3 is made up of 13 amino acids. J was trimmed by 7 bases and V by 4 bases; bases with no gene match: 4. CDR1 and CDR2 (germline): MNHEY, SMNVEV (reference sequence). The CDR3 protein is CASSWTGGREQYF. The CDR3 nucleotides are TGTGCCAGCAGTTGGACAGGGGGAAGGGAGCAGTACTTC.

The V call is TRBV12-3 or TRBV12-4, the J call TRBJ2-6; no definite D call. Trimming took 2 bases from V and 13 from J, leaving 6 bases between them. The CDR3 length is 11 residues. DNA of the CDR3: TGTGCCAGCAGTTTATATCCGGTCCTGACTTTC. Translated: CASSLYPVLTF.

This chain joins TRBV5-1 and TRBJ2-7; D is perhaps TRBD2 (5 bases). With 0 bases removed from V and 0 bases from J, the gap between germline ends came to 10 bases. Germline CDR1 and CDR2: SGHRS and YFSETQ. The CDR3 covers 15 residues. DNA for the CDR3: TGCGCCAGCAGCTTGGAACGGAGGAGCTCCTACGAGCAGTACTTC. It encodes CASSLERRSSYEQYF. The full variable domain, in which reference TRBV5-1 and TRBJ2-7 provide the parts outside the CDR3, is KAGVTQTPRYLIKTRGQQVTLSCSPISGHRSVSWYQQTPGQGLQFLFEYFSETQRNKGNFPGRFSGRQFSNSRSEMNVSTLELGDSALYLCASSLERRSSYEQYFGPGTRLTVT.

The gene calls are TRBV29-1 and TRBJ2-1, with D possibly matching TRBD2 (6 bases). The CDR3 runs 15 residues. The germline V gene encodes CDR1 SQVTM and CDR2 ANQGSEA. The ends were cut back, 6 bases at V and 4 bases at J, with 19 bases in the middle. The CDR3 nucleotides are TGCAGCGTCGCTCGTAGGCTAGCGCCGTACAATGAGCAGTTCTTC. This gives the protein CSVARRLAPYNEQFF.

The chain employs TRBV29-1 and TRBJ2-1; D is possibly TRBD1 (5 bases). CDR3 length: 11 amino acids. The germline V gene has CDR1 SQVTM and CDR2 ANQGSEA. V was shortened by 4 bases and J by 6 bases, with 7 bases between the two germline ends. CDR3 sequence: CSVGQTNEQFF. CDR3 nucleotides: TGCAGCGTTGGACAGACCAATGAGCAGTTCTTC.

This clone was observed a few times. This sequence joins TRBV5-8 and TRBJ1-2; a weak D match, TRBD1 (6 bases). Trimming pared 4 bases from V and 3 bases from J, leaving 13 bases between. The CDR3 is 14 amino acids. Germline V gene lookup returns CDR1 SGHTS and CDR2 YDEGEE. Here the CDR3 DNA reads TGTGCCAGCAGCCGCCGATGGACAGACTATGGCTACACCTTC. It yields the protein CASSRRWTDYGYTF.